This entry features one T cell receptor beta chain sequence. The sample comes from a study of shared clonotypes between healthy human individuals. This CDR3 comprises 11 residues. Per germline, CDR1 DFQATT and CDR2 SNEGSKA (reference sequence). Trimming left V 2 bases short and J 5 bases short, with 6 bases between. Here immunoSEQ multiplex PCR was the method, and the copy in TCRdb shows in-frame clones only, minus some. The profile covers some 530,000 clones, with roughly 80% appearing a single time and 12% taken by the ten largest. Sequencing was carried out using PBMCs. This TCR was recovered from a woman aged 40 to 50 in good health. Some clones in this sample may be carry-over from other donors' samples. The chain is built from TRBV20-1 and TRBJ2-5; D gene unclear. The CDR3, as DNA: TGCAGTGCTAGAATAAGCGAGACCCAGTACTTC. This translates into CSARISETQYF.